This section outlines one TCR beta chain sequence together with its context. What it binds is not known. This sample is drawn from a study of cytomegalovirus exposure and HLA in healthy donors. V lost 3 bases, J lost 0 bases, and 9 bases lay in between. The germline gives CDR1 MNHNS, CDR2 SASEGT. The CDR3 has 15 amino acids. 60 Vbeta and 13 Jbeta primers were used in PCR. This table comes from immunoSEQ multiplex PCR, and its TCRdb copy is limited to in-frame clones, with some not included. The top ten clones hold around 4.3% of a sample with tens of thousands of clones, about 77% of them seen once. Whole-study findings and limits: Most TCR sequences were uncommon, yet certain public TCRs appeared in many donors.

The sequenced sample was PBMCs. The TCR comes from a man between 60 and 70 years old in good health and CMV-seronegative. V and J are TRBV6-1 and TRBJ1-5; D remains ambiguous. Written as DNA, the CDR3 is TGTGCCAGCAGTGAGGGGAGTATTAGCAATCAGCCCCAGCATTTT. Translated: CASSEGSISNQPQHF.